This TCR beta chain was recovered during a study of Ad26.COV2.S vaccination and SARS-CoV-2 variants (dated by TCRdb to the early 2020s). General notes on the study: Vaccine-arm donors were drawn from COV1001, a multicentre, randomized, double-blind, placebo-controlled phase I-IIa trial of Ad26.COV2.S in healthy adults. Ad26.COV2.S was administered intramuscularly at 5 x 10^10 or 1 x 10^11 viral particles, either as a single shot or as two shots given 56 days apart. TCRbeta repertoire sequencing served as the tool for gauging how specific and how broad the SARS-CoV-2-reactive T cell receptors were following Ad26.COV2.S vaccination. A total of approximately 32 samples were included in the TCR-sequenced set, comprising roughly 19 Ad26.COV2.S vaccine recipients, 5 placebo recipients and 8 SARS-CoV-2 convalescent individuals. Participants in the trial were split at random into five groups of five each, receiving low-dose or high-dose Ad26.COV2.S once or twice, or else placebo on both occasions. Throughout the experiments and outcome assessment, investigators stayed blinded to trial group allocation. Paper-wide results and their limitations: The study was not powered to compare responses between vaccine doses or regimens. Substantial breadth of spike-specific CD8+ and CD4+ T cell responses was reported after vaccination. Ad26.COV2.S recipients had higher spike-specific TCR breadth than placebo recipients (P = 0.0014). Non-spike TCR breadth was comparable between vaccine and placebo recipients, consistent with the vaccine containing only spike. It was noted by the authors that total T cell responses may have been underestimated by the TCR breadth and depth analyses.

The immunoSEQ Assay was the method used to sequence TCRbeta CDR3 regions. After extraction, genomic DNA underwent amplification by bias-controlled multiplex PCR, followed by high-throughput sequencing. Per the original workflow: Collapsing and filtering of sequences were performed to quantify the absolute abundance of each unique TCRbeta CDR3 region. Usable DNA was measured by amplifying reference genes present in all nucleated cells, and TCRbeta template counts were normalized to that usable DNA to estimate T cell fraction. Repertoire TCRs were annotated as SARS-CoV-2-specific by exact matching of V gene, CDR3 amino acid sequence and J gene to a known reactive TCR set. The reference SARS-CoV-2 TCR set was derived from MIRA and filtered for enrichment in COVID-19-positive ImmuneCODE repertoires, a step that removed public or cross-reactive TCRs. Drawing on the MIRA antigens, annotated TCRs were analysed further at the level of specific ORF or position within ORF. Breadth was defined as annotated unique rearrangements over total unique productive rearrangements; depth was the summed frequency of those rearrangements. Two-sided Wilcoxon rank-sum tests were used to compare TCR breadth between groups. TCRdb limited this immuneACCESS table to in-frame rearrangements with V and J called. A share of clones is missing; checked studies link under half to unresolved V genes, and the rest is unexplained. That table gives V, J and clone size, and the DNA gave D and trimming. The table for this sample lists 360,000 or so clones; around 87% of them were counted only once. Around 3.7% of the sample belongs to the ten largest clones.

CDR3 length: 14 amino acids, cysteine to phenylalanine. Only the CDR3 DNA stays, 42 bases, in frame from base 1. Reading the germline V gene (reference sequence) gives CDR1 MNHEY and CDR2 SMNVEV. Trimming costs V 9 bases and J 7 bases, and their ends lie 19 bases apart. In light of the paper, this sample's treatment or condition label describes: about 20 received Ad26.COV2.S at low or high dose, single or two shots; 5 received placebo; per-sample allocation not given. For vaccine and placebo recipients, the sequenced repertoires came from samples collected on day 63 after the first injection. Cohort 1b enrolled 20 to 30 adults aged 18-55 years at a single site in Boston, USA, between 29 July and 7 August 2020. Ad26.COV2.S was a replication-incompetent adenovirus type 26 vector expressing a prefusion-stabilized SARS-CoV-2 spike protein from the original Wuhan strain. In regard to this clone: Its antigen specificity is not known. No much larger clonotype is one base removed from it; base qualities were not supplied.

The chain is made from TRBV27 and TRBJ2-1; the D segment cannot be called with confidence. The receptor's source is a person between 18 and 65 years old who received the Ad26.COV2.S COVID-19 vaccine or a placebo. The material sequenced was peripheral blood, taken in a trial of Ad26.COV2.S vaccine versus placebo. The nucleotides read TGTGCCAGTAGAAGATGGGGTAGCCCAAATGAGCAGTTCTTC. It translates as CASRRWGSPNEQFF.